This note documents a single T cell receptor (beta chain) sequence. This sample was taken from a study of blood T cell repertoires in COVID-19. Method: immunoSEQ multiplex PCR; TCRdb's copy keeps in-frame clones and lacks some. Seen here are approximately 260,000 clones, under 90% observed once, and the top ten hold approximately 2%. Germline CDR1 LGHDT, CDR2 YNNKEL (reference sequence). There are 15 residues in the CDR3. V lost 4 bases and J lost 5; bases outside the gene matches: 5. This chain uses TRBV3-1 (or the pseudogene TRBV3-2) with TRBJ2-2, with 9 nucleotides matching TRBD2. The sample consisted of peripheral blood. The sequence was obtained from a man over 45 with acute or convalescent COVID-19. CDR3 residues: CASSRAGGNTGELFF. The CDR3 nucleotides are TGTGCCAGCAGCCGAGCGGGGGGAAATACCGGGGAGCTGTTTTTT.